These 8 T cell receptor beta chains were all obtained from the same sample, sequenced in a study of Graves' ophthalmopathy and Graves' hyperthyroidism (dated by TCRdb to 2016 to 2019). For sequencing, an Illumina HiSeq 2000 was employed. TCR beta CDR3 regions were amplified from RNA transcripts for repertoire sequencing. The first round was an RT-PCR using HTBI primers with the Qiagen OneStep RT-PCR kit, and this first round was followed by a second-round multiplex PCR, then size selection and purification. The public reads were reprocessed in TCRdb via fastp at Q25 and MiXCR, keeping in-frame beta chains. Each entry merges the rows of one CDR3 protein and shows their most common DNA and genes. The sample table lists approximately 1.2 million distinct CDR3 sequences, about 35% of them with a count of one. Over 8.5% of the sample is held by the ten biggest clonotypes. The specimen was peripheral blood or thyroid tissue (not recorded which). These receptors originate from an adult man with Graves' hyperthyroidism.

V is TRBV7-2 and J is TRBJ2-7, with 9 positions matching TRBD1. V shed 4 bases, J shed 5 bases, and the junction held 9 bases outside the gene matches. Per the germline V gene, CDR1 is SGHTA and CDR2 is FQGNSA. CDR3 size: 15 residues. The CDR3 DNA is TGTGCCAGCAGCTCTGGGACAGGGACGGTCAACGAGCAGTACTTC. This encodes CASSSGTGTVNEQYF.

As to this clonotype: This is likely a read error, given that the CDR3 carries no conserved phenylalanine or tryptophan at its end. This chain connects TRBV5-1 to TRBJ1-1; D is unresolved. The CDR3 totals 14 residues. CDR1 and CDR2 (germline): SGHRS, YFSETQ. V lost 4 bases and J lost 2, with 12 bases in between. This CDR3 reads CASSQGNANTEAFS. The CDR3 DNA reads as TGCGCCAGCAGCCAAGGTAACGCAAACACTGAAGCTTTCTCT.

This clonotype was seen many times. The CDR3 DNA follows: TGCAGTGCTACCGGGCAGGGGAGAAGGAATTCACCCCTCCACTTT. Its translation is CSATGQGRRNSPLHF. This chain links TRBV20-1 with TRBJ1-6; TRBD1 is a possible D gene (6 bases). Trimming shortened V by 4 bases and J by 7 bases, and 17 bases separated the two germline ends. This CDR3 is 15 amino acids long. In germline, CDR1 is DFQATT, CDR2 SNEGSKA (reference sequence).

In its sample, this clonotype was seen a few times. V is TRBV4-1 and J is TRBJ1-2; D unclear. The CDR3 spans 12 residues. V was pared by 0 bases and J by 3 bases, with 2 bases between. Per the germline V gene, CDR1 is MGHRA and CDR2 is YSYEKL. CDR3 nucleotides: TGCGCCAGCAGCCAAGATTACTATGGCTACACCTTC. Its translation is CASSQDYYGYTF.

The sample holds many counts of this clonotype. In nucleotides, the CDR3 is TGTGCCAGCAGCTCCAGGGGTGGGGAAAAACTGTTTTTT. Residues: CASSSRGGEKLFF. The chain has TRBV11-2 and TRBJ1-4; tentative D call: TRBD1 (6 bases). Germline V gives CDR1 SGHAT, CDR2 FQNNGV. This CDR3 region has 13 residues. V lost 4 bases and J 8 bases, leaving 11 bases between the germline ends.

The V and J genes are TRBV13 and TRBJ1-4; D is unresolved. V lost 5 bases to trimming and J lost 7 bases, with 14 bases between them. Germline loops: CDR1 PRHDT, CDR2 FYEKMQ (reference sequence). This CDR3 has 14 residues. The CDR3 bases are TGTGCCAGCAGCCCCCCGGACCGAACTGAAAAACTGTTTTTT. It encodes CASSPPDRTEKLFF.

As for this clonotype: A much larger clone differs from this one at a single base, so this may be a read error. J is TRBJ2-5 and V is TRBV7-9, with D possibly matching TRBD2 (5 bases). Germline assignment: CDR1 SEHNR and CDR2 FQNEAQ (reference sequence). The CDR3 runs 11 residues. The CDR3 region is CASGSQEIQYF. DNA for the CDR3: TGTGCCAGCGGGAGTCAAGAGATCCAGTACTTC.

This clonotype has only a few counts. This sequence joins TRBV9 and TRBJ2-3; the match to TRBD2 covers 13 bases. Trimming at V came to 4 bases and at J to 2 bases, leaving 4 bases not matched to a gene. CDR1 SGDLS and CDR2 YYNGEE come from the germline V gene. This CDR3 is 16 amino acids long. CDR3 in amino acids: CASSPLAGGNTDTQYF. In nucleotides, the CDR3 is TGTGCCAGCAGCCCACTAGCGGGGGGGAACACAGATACGCAGTATTTT.